A single sample is the source of the 5 T cell receptor beta chains below, sequenced in a study of blood T cell repertoires in COVID-19. Assay: immunoSEQ multiplex PCR; the TCRdb copy retains only in-frame clones and omits some. The sample has 84,000 or so clones, around four fifths seen once. The material sequenced was peripheral blood. These receptors all stem from a woman aged 70-85 years with active or convalescent COVID-19.

This chain joins TRBV7-9 and TRBJ1-1; possible D gene TRBD1, 5 bases. Germline V lookup: CDR1 SEHNR, CDR2 FQNEAQ (reference sequence). V gave up 5 bases and J gave up 1 base, with 14 bases separating them. The CDR3 length is 15 residues. The CDR3 spells CASSLREGRNTEAFF. CDR3 in DNA: TGTGCCAGCAGCCTGAGGGAGGGGAGGAACACTGAAGCTTTCTTT.

The rearrangement links TRBV4-2 to TRBJ2-7; no clear D. Trimming cost V 4 bases and J 7 bases, with 20 bases left between them. The CDR3 consists of 15 residues. The germline CDR1 and CDR2 sequences are LGHNA and YNFKEQ. In DNA, the CDR3 is TGTGCCAGCAGCCTCCGACCGGGTGGATGGTTGGAGCAGTACTTC. Translation gives CASSLRPGGWLEQYF.

The chain joins TRBV7-9 to TRBJ2-7; 11 bases are shared with TRBD1. The J segment lost 6 bases and the V segment lost 3 bases, leaving 4 bases of the junction unmatched. The germline V gene has CDR1 SEHNR and CDR2 FQNEAQ (reference sequence). The CDR3 contains 14 residues. The CDR3 DNA reads TGTGCCAGCAGCTTCTCCGGGACAGGGGGCGAGCAGTACTTC. As protein: CASSFSGTGGEQYF.

In its sample, this clone was seen a few times. Distinct nucleotide sequences in the sample also encode this CDR3. V and J are TRBV5-1 and TRBJ1-1, with TRBD1 matching 8 bases. This CDR3 region has 13 residues. V gave up 5 bases and J gave up 4 bases; unmatched junction bases: 4. Germline CDR1 reads SGHRS; CDR2 reads YFSETQ. The CDR3 nucleotides are TGCGCCAGCAGTCTTGACAGGGGCACTGAAGCTTTCTTT. It encodes CASSLDRGTEAFF.

V usage is TRBV7-9 and J usage is TRBJ1-2; 8 bases agree with TRBD1. This CDR3 spans 14 amino acids. CDR1 and CDR2 (germline): SEHNR, FQNEAQ (reference sequence). V dropped 6 bases and J dropped 5; count of bases not matched to a gene: 8. CDR3 sequence (DNA): TGTGCCAGCAGTTCGGGACAGGAGGTTTATGGCTACACCTTC. Protein: CASSSGQEVYGYTF. The entire variable domain, with the rest obtained from reference TRBV7-9 and TRBJ1-2, is as follows: DTGVSQNPRHKITKRGQNVTFRCDPISEHNRLYWYRQTLGQGPEFLTYFQNEAQLEKSRLLSDRFSAERPKGSFSTLEIQRTEQGDSAMYLCASSSGQEVYGYTFGSGTRLTVV.